The 5 T cell receptor beta chains below all came from one sample that was sequenced in a study of OX40 agonist ivuxolimab in advanced cancers. Measured with immunoSEQ multiplex PCR; TCRdb has only the in-frame clones, and not every one. The sample lists around 60,000 clones, 80% to 90% occurring once. This sample comprised CD4+ or CD8+ T cells sorted from blood, obtained in a trial of the OX40 agonist ivuxolimab. The receptors stem from an adult with an advanced solid tumor such as melanoma, head and neck, liver or kidney cancer.

This chain links TRBV6-5 with TRBJ2-3; possible D gene TRBD2, 5 bases. Germline V lookup: CDR1 MNHEY, CDR2 SVGAGI. The length of the CDR3 is 15 residues. V gave up 3 bases and J gave up 2 bases, with 12 bases separating them. CDR3 in DNA: TGTGCCAGCAGTTATCGTGGACTGCCCACAGATACGCAGTATTTT. The encoded protein is CASSYRGLPTDTQYF.

This clone showed up just a few times. The rearrangement links TRBV14 to TRBJ1-1; D gene unclear. CDR1 is SGHDN, CDR2 FVKESK, per germline. This CDR3 is built from 14 residues. V lost 4 bases and J 0 bases, leaving 9 bases between the germline ends. In DNA, the CDR3 is TGTGCCAGCAGCCGAAACCGGATGAACACTGAAGCTTTCTTT. This gives the protein CASSRNRMNTEAFF.

This clone was counted only a few times. This chain links TRBV21-1 with TRBJ1-2; the DNA was not compared with TRBD1, the D call given in the table. TRBV21-1 has pseudogene status. The CDR3 has 14 residues. Here the CDR3 DNA reads TGTGCCAGCAGCAACGGACAGTACAACTATGGCTACACCTTC. Translation gives CASSNGQYNYGYTF.

The rearrangement joins TRBV30 to TRBJ2-3; D possibly corresponds to TRBD2 (6 bases). The CDR3 sequence is 14 residues long. CDR1 is GTSNPN and CDR2 is SVGIG in the germline V gene (reference sequence). V lost 3 bases, J lost 10 bases, and 20 bases lay in between. CDR3 nucleotides: TGTGCCTGGAGCGGGTTCGGGGGAGGTACGGCGCAGTATTTT. Its protein product is CAWSGFGGGTAQYF.

The V and J genes are TRBV18 and TRBJ2-7; D is perhaps TRBD1 (6 bases). The CDR3 runs 15 residues. The germline CDR1 and CDR2 sequences are KGHSH and LQKENI. V was shortened by 2 bases and J by 3 bases, with 14 bases between the two germline ends. CDR3 region: CASSPSAGAIYEQYF. CDR3 nucleotide sequence: TGTGCCAGCTCACCAAGCGCAGGGGCCATCTACGAGCAGTACTTC.